The entry that follows covers one T cell receptor beta chain sequence. The data were obtained in a study of blood T cell repertoires in COVID-19. Overall study: From the United States, Italy and Spain came samples of acute and convalescent COVID-19.

Sequencing was performed with immunoSEQ multiplex PCR; in TCRdb, only in-frame clones are kept and a portion is missing. This sample has hundreds of thousands of clones, with over 75% found just once. The receptor's source is a woman between 40 and 55 years old who had recovered from COVID-19. Sequencing was carried out using PBMCs or T cells enriched from blood (not recorded which).

Here the CDR3 reads CAWSVSATNQPQHF. CDR3 coding DNA: TGTGCCTGGAGTGTATCTGCCACAAATCAGCCCCAGCATTTT. The chain is built from TRBV30 and TRBJ1-5; D call uncertain. Germline assignment: CDR1 GTSNPN and CDR2 SVGIG (reference sequence). The CDR3 is 14 residues long. The V end was cut by 0 bases, the J end by 4 bases, with 10 bases between.